This passage covers 10 T cell receptor beta chains from one sample sequenced in a study of cytomegalovirus exposure and HLA in healthy donors. The assay was immunoSEQ multiplex PCR, and TCRdb's table has in-frame clones only and misses some. The table includes 70,000 or so clones, approximately 94% detected once. Sequenced input: PBMCs. These receptors all come from a young woman in good health and CMV-seronegative.

CDR3 nucleotides: TGTGCCAGCAGCGTAGGACTAGCGGACTCCTACGAGCAGTACTTC. It yields the protein CASSVGLADSYEQYF. V and J are TRBV9 and TRBJ2-7; 9 bases fit TRBD2. This CDR3 is built from 15 residues. Germline V CDR1 and CDR2: SGDLS, YYNGEE. V trimming: 0 bases; J trimming: 0 bases; junction bases outside the gene matches: 1.

The chain has TRBV10-1 and TRBJ1-2; D is unclear. The V gene's germline CDR1 is WNHNN and CDR2 SYGVQD (reference sequence). This CDR3 has 13 amino acids. V dropped 3 bases and J dropped 2 bases, with 7 bases sitting between them. The CDR3 DNA reads TGCGCCAGCAGTGATGAACAGAACTATGGCTACACCTTC. Protein sequence: CASSDEQNYGYTF.

This chain uses TRBV2 with TRBJ1-2, with 7 nucleotides matching TRBD1. Germline V CDR1 and CDR2: SNHLY, FYNNEI. There are 14 residues in the CDR3. With 6 bases clipped from V and 3 bases from J, the junction kept 7 bases outside the gene matches. CDR3 amino acids: CASSDRVKYYGYTF. The CDR3 DNA reads TGTGCCAGCAGCGACAGGGTAAAGTACTATGGCTACACCTTC.

V and J are TRBV28 and TRBJ2-2, with 7 bases that match TRBD1. CDR1 is MDHEN, CDR2 SYDVKM, per germline. The CDR3 is 15 residues long. Trimming removed 3 bases from V and 6 bases from J; junction bases left unmatched: 7. CDR3 in DNA: TGTGCCAGCAGTTTTAGACAGGGTGGAGCCGGGGAGCTGTTTTTT. This codes for CASSFRQGGAGELFF.

CDR3 region: CASSPLAALTDTQYF. The CDR3 DNA is TGTGCCAGCAGCCCTCTAGCGGCCCTCACAGATACGCAGTATTTT. The chain is built from TRBV6-1 and TRBJ2-3; 7 bases are shared with TRBD2. The CDR3 is made up of 15 amino acids. J lost 2 bases, V lost 6 bases, and 8 bases had no gene match. The germline gives CDR1 MNHNS, CDR2 SASEGT.

The gene calls are TRBV13 and TRBJ1-6, with D unresolved. Germline V lookup: CDR1 PRHDT, CDR2 FYEKMQ (reference sequence). The V end was cut by 5 bases, the J end by 7 bases, with 15 bases between. CDR3 length: 15 amino acids. CDR3 loop: CASSPAAVANSPLHF. For the CDR3, the DNA is TGTGCCAGCAGCCCCGCAGCGGTGGCGAATTCACCCCTCCACTTT.

This chain uses TRBV7-8 with TRBJ2-7; 7 bases fit TRBD2. Trimming removed 4 bases from V and 5 bases from J; junction bases left unmatched: 11. The V gene's germline CDR1 is SGHVS and CDR2 FQNEAQ. This CDR3 region has 15 residues. CDR3 in DNA: TGTGCCAGCAGCTCTCCCCGGGCGGGAGTCAACGAGCAGTACTTC. Translation gives CASSSPRAGVNEQYF.

The chain is built from TRBV30 and TRBJ2-2, with 11 bases matching TRBD1. The CDR3 sequence is 16 residues long. Germline-derived CDR1 and CDR2 are GTSNPN and SVGIG (reference sequence). V gave up 5 bases and J gave up 1 base; unmatched junction bases: 6. This CDR3 reads CAWGWDRGGNTGELFF. DNA of the CDR3: TGTGCCTGGGGCTGGGACAGGGGGGGGAACACCGGGGAGCTGTTTTTT.

The gene calls are TRBV29-1 and TRBJ1-2; no reliable D call. Germline loops: CDR1 SQVTM, CDR2 ANQGSEA. V was cut by 7 bases and J by 8 bases, with 17 bases left in between. This CDR3 is 12 amino acids long. The CDR3: CSADGGIGGYTF. As DNA, the CDR3 is TGCAGCGCCGATGGAGGGATAGGCGGCTACACCTTC.

This chain uses TRBV7-9 with TRBJ1-3, with a weak D call TRBD1 (6 bases). The CDR3 runs to 16 residues. V was pared by 2 bases and J by 2 bases, with 13 bases between. Germline V gene lookup returns CDR1 SEHNR and CDR2 FQNEAQ (reference sequence). CDR3 DNA: TGTGCCAGCAGCTTATCGGCACAGGGTACTGGAAACACCATATATTTT. Amino acid sequence: CASSLSAQGTGNTIYF.